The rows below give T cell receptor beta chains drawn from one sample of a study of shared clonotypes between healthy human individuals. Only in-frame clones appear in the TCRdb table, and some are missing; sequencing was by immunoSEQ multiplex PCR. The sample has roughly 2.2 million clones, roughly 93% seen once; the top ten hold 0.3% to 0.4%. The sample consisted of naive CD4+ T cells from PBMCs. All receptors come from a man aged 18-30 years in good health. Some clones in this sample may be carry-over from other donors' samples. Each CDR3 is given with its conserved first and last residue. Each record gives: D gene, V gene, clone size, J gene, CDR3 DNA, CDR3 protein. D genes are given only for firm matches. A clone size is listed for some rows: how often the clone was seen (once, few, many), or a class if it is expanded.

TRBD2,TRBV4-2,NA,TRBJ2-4,TGTGCCAGCAGCCAAGAAGGTCTGGCGGGAGTAGCCAAAAACATTCAGTACTTC,CASSQEGLAGVAKNIQYF
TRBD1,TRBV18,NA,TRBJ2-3,TGTGCCAGCTCACCCGACAGGGGGCAAAATACGCAGTATTTT,CASSPDRGQNTQYF
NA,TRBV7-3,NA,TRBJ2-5,TGTGCCAGCAGTCCAAGGGGGACCAAAGAGACCCAGTACTTC,CASSPRGTKETQYF
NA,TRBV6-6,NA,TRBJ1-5,TGTGCCAGCAGTTACGCCCAGAGAGGGAGCAATCAGCCCCAGCATTTT,CASSYAQRGSNQPQHF
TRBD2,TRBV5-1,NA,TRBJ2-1,TGCGCCAGCAGCTTGGAGGCGGGAGCACCTTACAATGAGCAGTTCTTC,CASSLEAGAPYNEQFF
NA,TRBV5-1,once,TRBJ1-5,TGCGCCAGCAGCCCAGACGGCCCCAATCAGCCCCAGCATTTT,CASSPDGPNQPQHF
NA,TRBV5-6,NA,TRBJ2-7,TGTGCCAGCAGCTTGTATGGCGGTTCTTACGAGCAGTACTTC,CASSLYGGSYEQYF
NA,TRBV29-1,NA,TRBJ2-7,TGCAGCGCCAAACCTGTGTTGGGATCCTACGAGCAGTACTTC,CSAKPVLGSYEQYF
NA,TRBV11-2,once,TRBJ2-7,TGTGCCAGCAGCTTAGGGTTGCTCTCCTACGAGCAGTACTTC,CASSLGLLSYEQYF
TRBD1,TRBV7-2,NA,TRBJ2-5,TGTGCCAGCAGCCGCGGACAGGCAGAGACCCAGTACTTC,CASSRGQAETQYF
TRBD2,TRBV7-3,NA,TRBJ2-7,TGTGCCAGCAGCCTCGGACTAGCGGGAGCCTACGAGCAGTACTTC,CASSLGLAGAYEQYF
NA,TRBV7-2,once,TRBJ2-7,TGTGCCAGCAGCTTACGGGACACTTACTACGAGCAGTACTTC,CASSLRDTYYEQYF
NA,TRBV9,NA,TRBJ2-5,TGTGCCAGCAGCTCTTCGTACCAAGAGACCCAGTACTTC,CASSSSYQETQYF
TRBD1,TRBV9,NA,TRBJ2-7,TGTGCCAGCAGCCCAGGGACAGGGGGTGATGAGACTCCTTACTTC,CASSPGTGGDETPYF
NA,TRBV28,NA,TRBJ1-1,TGTGCCAGCAGCGCTGCGACAGGTCACTACACTGAAGCTTTCTTT,CASSAATGHYTEAFF
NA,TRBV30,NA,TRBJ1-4,TGTGCCGGACAACAGGGTGCTAATGAAAAACTGTTTTTT,CAGQQGANEKLFF
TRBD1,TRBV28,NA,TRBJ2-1,TGTGCCAGTCAGACCCGGGACAGGGTGACTGGCTCCTACAATGAGCAGTTCTTC,CASQTRDRVTGSYNEQFF
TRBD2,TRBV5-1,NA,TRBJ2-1,TGCGCCAGCAGCCAGGGGACTAGCCCCCATGAGCAGTTCTTC,CASSQGTSPHEQFF
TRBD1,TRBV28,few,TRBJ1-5,TGTGCCAGCACCCCGGGACAGGGGATGTTTCAGCCCCAGCATTTT,CASTPGQGMFQPQHF
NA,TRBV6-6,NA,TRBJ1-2,TGTGCCAGCAGCAGAGAGACGGCCCCCGATAACTATGGCTACACCTTC,CASSRETAPDNYGYTF
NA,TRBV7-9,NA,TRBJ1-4,TGTGCCAGCAGCCCCCGCCGGGGTACAAGGGGGGGAGGAGAAAAACTGTTTTTT,CASSPRRGTRGGGEKLFF
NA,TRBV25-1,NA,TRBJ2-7,TGTGCCAGCAGTGAAAACCGGGACACCAACTACGAGCAGTACTTC,CASSENRDTNYEQYF
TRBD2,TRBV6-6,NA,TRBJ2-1,TGTGCCAGCAGTTACCGAGGGGACTACTACAATGAGCAGTTCTTC,CASSYRGDYYNEQFF
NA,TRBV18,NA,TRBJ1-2,TGTGCCAGCTCACCGGCCCACAGAAGTGCTAACTATGGCTACACCTTC,CASSPAHRSANYGYTF
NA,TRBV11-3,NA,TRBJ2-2,TGTGCCAGCAGTCGCCGGGCGAACACCGGGGAGCTGTTTTTT,CASSRRANTGELFF
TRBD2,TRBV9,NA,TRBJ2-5,TGTGCCAGCAGCGACGGTACCGGGACTAGCGGGACCTGGGAGACCCAGTACTTC,CASSDGTGTSGTWETQYF
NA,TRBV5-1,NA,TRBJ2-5,TGCGCCAGCAGCCTCGGGACTCATCAAGAGACCCAGTACTTC,CASSLGTHQETQYF
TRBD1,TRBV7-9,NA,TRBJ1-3,TGTGCCAGCAGCTTAAAACGGACAGGCGCCCGCAACACCATATATTTT,CASSLKRTGARNTIYF
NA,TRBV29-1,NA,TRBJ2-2,TGCAGCGTCCTCTTCCTCTCAACGAACACGAACACCGGGGAGCTGTTTTTT,CSVLFLSTNTNTGELFF
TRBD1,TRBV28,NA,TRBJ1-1,TGTGCCAGCACCGAAACCGGGACAGGGGTCACTGAAGCTTTCTTT,CASTETGTGVTEAFF
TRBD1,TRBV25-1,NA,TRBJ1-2,TGTGCCAGCAGTGGTCAGGGGGTTGATGGCTACACCTTC,CASSGQGVDGYTF
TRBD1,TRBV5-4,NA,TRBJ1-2,TGTGCCAGCAGCTTGGAAGGACAGGGGGCAACTGGCTACACCTTC,CASSLEGQGATGYTF
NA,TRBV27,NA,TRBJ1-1,TGTGCCAGCAGTTTCGGAGGGCGGAACACTGAAGCTTTCTTT,CASSFGGRNTEAFF
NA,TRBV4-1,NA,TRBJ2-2,TGCGCCAGCAGCCAAGATCCTGGGGGGAAGGACACCGGGGAGCTGTTTTTT,CASSQDPGGKDTGELFF
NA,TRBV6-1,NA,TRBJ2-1,TGTGCCAGCAGTGACAGAGGGGACTTTCACAATGAGCAGTTCTTC,CASSDRGDFHNEQFF
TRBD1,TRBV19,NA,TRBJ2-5,TGTGCCAGTAGTATAGGGGGACAGGGGCAAGAGACCCAGTACTTC,CASSIGGQGQETQYF
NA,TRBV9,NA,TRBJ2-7,TGTGCCAGCAGCGTAGCTGGTTTAGCCTACGAGCAGTACTTC,CASSVAGLAYEQYF
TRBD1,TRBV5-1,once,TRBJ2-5,TGCGCCAGCAGCTTACAGGGGCGCGAGGAGACCCAGTACTTC,CASSLQGREETQYF
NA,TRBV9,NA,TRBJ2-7,TGTGCCAGCAGCCCCGAGCGGGCCCCCTACGAGCAGTACTTC,CASSPERAPYEQYF
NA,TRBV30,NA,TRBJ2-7,TGTGCCTGGAGTGTAAGGTCAGTCTCCTACGAGCAGTACTTC,CAWSVRSVSYEQYF
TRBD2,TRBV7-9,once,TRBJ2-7,TGTGCCAGCAGCTTCAAACTAGCGGTCTACGAGCAGTACTTC,CASSFKLAVYEQYF
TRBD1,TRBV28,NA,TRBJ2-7,TGTGCCAGCAGTTCGACAGGGGAAGGCTACGAGCAGTACTTC,CASSSTGEGYEQYF
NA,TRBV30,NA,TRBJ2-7,TGTGCCTGGAGTAGCGTAGCCTACGAGCAGTACTTC,CAWSSVAYEQYF
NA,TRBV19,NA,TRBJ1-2,TGTGTCAGTTCCCGGGGGAAAGACTATGGCTACACCTTC,CVSSRGKDYGYTF
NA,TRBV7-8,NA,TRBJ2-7,TGTGCCAGCAGCTTATGGCGAACCTCCTACGAGCAGTACTTC,CASSLWRTSYEQYF
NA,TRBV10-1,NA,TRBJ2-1,TGCGCCAGCACTGGCGGGCCGGGCAATGAGCAGTTCTTC,CASTGGPGNEQFF
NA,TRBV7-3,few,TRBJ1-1,TGTGCCAGCGGAACAGCGAACACTGAAGCTTTCTTT,CASGTANTEAFF
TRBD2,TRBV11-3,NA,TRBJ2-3,TGTGCCAGCAGCTTTAGCGCTAGCGGGAGTAATACGCAGTATTTT,CASSFSASGSNTQYF
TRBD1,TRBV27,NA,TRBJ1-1,TGTGCCAGCAGTTTGGGCAGGGGGGGTAACACTGAAGCTTTCTTT,CASSLGRGGNTEAFF
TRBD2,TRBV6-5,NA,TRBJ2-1,TGTGCCAGCAGTCAGGGACTAGCCCAGTACAATGAGCAGTTCTTC,CASSQGLAQYNEQFF
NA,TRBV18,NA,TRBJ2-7,TGTGCCAGCTCACCGGGCTCCTACGAGCAGTACTTC,CASSPGSYEQYF
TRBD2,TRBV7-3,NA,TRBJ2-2,TGTGCCAGCAGCTTATCGGGACTAGCGGTCGCGAACACCGGGGAGCTGTTTTTT,CASSLSGLAVANTGELFF
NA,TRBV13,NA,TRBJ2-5,TGTGCCAGCAGCTTAGGCAGCGTCGGGGGCCCAGAGACCCAGTACTTC,CASSLGSVGGPETQYF
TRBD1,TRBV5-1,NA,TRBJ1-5,TGCGCCAGCAGCGAAACTACAGGGGCTGCTCAGCCCCAGCATTTT,CASSETTGAAQPQHF